Listed below are T cell receptor beta chains from one sample, sequenced in a study of shared clonotypes between healthy human individuals. Sequenced by immunoSEQ multiplex PCR; TCRdb stores in-frame clones only, minus some. Of approximately 1,000,000 clones listed, roughly 77% are singletons. Sequenced input: memory CD4+ T cells from PBMCs. These TCRs come from a young man in good health. Some clones in this sample may be carry-over from other donors' samples. The CDR3 runs from the conserved cysteine through the conserved F or W.

TRBV5-1,TRBJ2-6,CASRESGGNVLTF
TRBV4-2,TRBJ1-6,CASSQEFAGSSSPLHF
TRBV7-2,TRBJ2-3,CASSPPRSGGVDTQYF
TRBV2,TRBJ1-2,CASLGAGDSFGYTF
TRBV5-1,TRBJ2-7,CASSLGLAGREQYF
TRBV2,TRBJ2-7,CASTRDRVYEQYF
TRBV2,TRBJ2-7,CASSGRGRYEQYF
TRBV11-3,TRBJ2-1,CASSLGDNEQFF
TRBV4-2,TRBJ1-2,CASSQNRGGNYGYTF
TRBV7-2,TRBJ2-1,CASSRTRAREQFF
TRBV6-5,TRBJ1-2,CATRDGANYGYTF
TRBV5-1,TRBJ2-1,CASSLDGGGEQFF
TRBV29-1,TRBJ1-3,CSVVPLDSGNTIYF
TRBV28,TRBJ2-1,CASSGRGLAGGPNNEQFF
TRBV25-1,TRBJ2-5,CASSESQPGYQETQYF
TRBV5-1,TRBJ1-2,CASSLSTGVTEGYTF
TRBV10-3,TRBJ2-7,CAISGVNSYEQYF
TRBV5-1,TRBJ2-7,CASSSRTGPTYEQYF
TRBV5-1,TRBJ1-5,CASSLAGPYSNQPQHF
TRBV28,TRBJ2-3,CASRVDSSTDTQYF
TRBV11-2,TRBJ1-5,CASSSGNQPQHF
TRBV4-3,TRBJ2-3,CASSQFVGNRVADTQYF
TRBV18,TRBJ2-7,CASSPSYGGRGHEQYF
TRBV2,TRBJ2-2,CASSRLEPGTTGELFF
TRBV28,TRBJ1-2,CASSPSNYGYTF
TRBV2,TRBJ1-1,CASSEAAGTAEAFF
TRBV15,TRBJ1-1,CATSRRGGVGTEAFF
TRBV27,TRBJ2-3,CASTPSGRRADTQYF
TRBV15,TRBJ2-7,CATSRGGNSYEQYF
TRBV5-1,TRBJ2-3,CASSSSRGRAGTDTQYF
TRBV7-3,TRBJ2-3,CASSLTGSTDTQYF
TRBV7-2,TRBJ2-6,CASSYGANVLTF
TRBV7-6,TRBJ1-5,CASSLGGGRNQPQHF
TRBV19,TRBJ1-2,CASSWGATSSGYTF
TRBV2,TRBJ1-5,CASRLGGNQPQHF
TRBV9,TRBJ2-2,CASSASLLWGGELFF
TRBV2,TRBJ2-1,CASMGLGYNEQFF
TRBV27,TRBJ2-7,CASSLPTPPGLLDYEQYF
TRBV29-1,TRBJ1-1,CSGTDRNTEAFF
TRBV5-4,TRBJ2-3,CASSPVGDGTDTQYF
TRBV5-1,TRBJ2-4,CASSLGQGWNIQYF
TRBV18,TRBJ1-3,CASSPVTGLSGNTIYF
TRBV2,TRBJ1-2,CASSGQGAGYTF
TRBV11-2,TRBJ1-4,CASSLGRAMGEKLFF
TRBV6-5,TRBJ1-1,CASSQGGTQNTEAFF
TRBV2,TRBJ1-1,CASSGQTNTEAFF
TRBV27,TRBJ2-1,CASSWVWDNEQFF
TRBV10-3,TRBJ2-7,CAISESDRLSEQYF
TRBV29-1,TRBJ1-5,CSVEVGQGRPQHF
TRBV6-1,TRBJ1-1,CASSEPLAEAFF
TRBV30,TRBJ2-7,CAWSVSPNEQYF